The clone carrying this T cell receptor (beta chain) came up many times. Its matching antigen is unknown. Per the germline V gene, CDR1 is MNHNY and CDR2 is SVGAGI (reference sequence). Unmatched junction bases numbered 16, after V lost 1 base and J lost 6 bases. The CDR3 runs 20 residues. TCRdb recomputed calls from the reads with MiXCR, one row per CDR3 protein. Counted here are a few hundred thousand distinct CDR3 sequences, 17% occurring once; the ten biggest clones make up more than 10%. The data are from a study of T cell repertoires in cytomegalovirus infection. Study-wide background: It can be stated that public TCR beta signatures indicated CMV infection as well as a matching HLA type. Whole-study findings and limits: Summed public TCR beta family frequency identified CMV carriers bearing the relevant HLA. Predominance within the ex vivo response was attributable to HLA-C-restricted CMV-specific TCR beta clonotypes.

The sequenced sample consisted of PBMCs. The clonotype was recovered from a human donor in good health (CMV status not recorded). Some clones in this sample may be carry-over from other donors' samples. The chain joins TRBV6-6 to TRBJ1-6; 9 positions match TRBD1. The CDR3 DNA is TGTGCCAGCAGTTACTTATTCGGGACAGGGCCTTCCCCTCGTAATTCACCCCTCCACTTT. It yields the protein CASSYLFGTGPSPRNSPLHF.